The next 5 T cell receptor beta chains were all read from a single sample in a study of cytomegalovirus exposure and HLA in healthy donors (dated by TCRdb to the late 2010s). Library preparation employed the immunoSEQ multiplex PCR assay. A mixture of 60 forward primers for TCR Vbeta segments and 13 reverse primers for TCR Jbeta segments was used in the multiplex PCR. In its TCRdb copy, this immuneACCESS table keeps in-frame sequences only and misses some clones. Where compared with another copy, unresolved V genes explain less than half of these, and the others have no known cause. The sample table holds 55,000 to 65,000 clones, of which less than 85% were seen once. The biggest ten clones account for about 6.8% of the sample. The sample consisted of PBMCs. These receptors came from a man aged 30 to 39 in good health and CMV-seropositive.

The V call is TRBV29-1, the J call TRBJ1-1; 10 nucleotides agree with TRBD1. Germline V gene sequence: CDR1 SQVTM, CDR2 ANQGSEA. The CDR3 length is 13 residues. The junction had 7 bases not matched to a gene; V was cut back by 7 bases and J by 5 bases. CDR3 loop: CSARGTGATEAFF. CDR3 DNA sequence: TGCAGCGCGAGGGGGACAGGGGCTACTGAAGCTTTCTTT.

This clone has a single count. The V call is TRBV5-4, the J call TRBJ2-7, with TRBD1 identical over 8 bases. Germline trimming cut 3 bases from V and 4 bases from J; bases unmatched to any gene: 9. The CDR3 is made up of 15 amino acids. Germline V gene data show CDR1 as SGHNT and CDR2 as YYREEE (reference sequence). The CDR3 sequence is CASSSLGTGIYEQYF. The CDR3 bases are TGTGCCAGCAGCTCTCTCGGGACAGGAATTTACGAGCAGTACTTC.

This clone was seen only a few times. The CDR3 DNA reads TGTGCCAGCAGTAAAACAGGGGGAGAGACTGAAGCTTTCTTT. This sequence encodes CASSKTGGETEAFF. The chain employs TRBV6-1 and TRBJ1-1; 8 bases line up with TRBD1. J was trimmed by 5 bases and V by 5 bases; bases with no gene match: 7. Germline assignment: CDR1 MNHNS and CDR2 SASEGT. CDR3 size: 14 residues.

The V gene is TRBV6-5, the J gene TRBJ1-5; 9 nucleotides agree with TRBD1. This CDR3 spans 15 amino acids. Germline-derived CDR1 and CDR2 are MNHEY and SVGAGI. The ends lost 3 bases at V and 1 base at J; junction bases unmatched: 1. As DNA, the CDR3 is TGTGCCAGCAGTTATGGGACAGGGAGCAATCAGCCCCAGCATTTT. Translated: CASSYGTGSNQPQHF.

V usage is TRBV29-1 and J usage is TRBJ1-2; possible D gene TRBD1, 6 bases. The CDR3 runs 13 residues. CDR1 is SQVTM, CDR2 ANQGSEA, per germline. Written as DNA, the CDR3 is TGCATCACTAGGGGGAATGGGGACTATGGCTACACCTTC. It codes for CITRGNGDYGYTF.